This TCR beta chain stems from a study of cytomegalovirus exposure and HLA in healthy donors. As for the study in general: Earlier findings included some 120 million unique TCR beta sequences obtained from 150 million to 200 million T cells.

The PCR ran on 60 Vbeta and 13 Jbeta primers. Clones were read by immunoSEQ multiplex PCR, and TCRdb kept only the in-frame ones, dropping some. This sample has tens of thousands of clones, with 65% to 75% found just once. Overall study results and limits: Analysis was performed later, and it showed HLA-associated TCR beta chains to be more clonally expanded than equally common others. After further analysis at a later stage, 15,000 to 20,000 TCR beta sequences were associated with HLA alleles at 0.05 false discovery rate.

To note about this clone: The target antigen is unknown.

CDR3 length: 16 residues. CDR1 is SGHRS and CDR2 is YFSETQ in the germline V gene. J was trimmed by 7 bases and V by 4 bases; bases with no gene match: 12. The sequencing sample was made of PBMCs. The sequence was collected from a man aged 25 to 40 in good health and CMV-seronegative. J is TRBJ2-2 and V is TRBV5-1, with 8 bases lining up with TRBD1. The CDR3 DNA reads as TGCGCCAGCAGCCCTCCGGGACAGGTCGGTTTCGGGGAGCTGTTTTTT. Encoded protein: CASSPPGQVGFGELFF.